This T cell receptor (beta chain) was identified in a study of blood T cell repertoires in COVID-19. As for the study in general: Sample material is recorded as cDNA or gDNA derived from T cells, B-cell-depleted T cells, or PBMCs.

This clone showed up just a few times. V was cut by 8 bases and J by 4 bases, with 11 bases left in between. CDR1 is SGHVS, CDR2 FQNEAQ, per germline. The CDR3 has 13 amino acids. In the original analysis: Using reference gene primer amplification, nucleated cell counts were estimated. This table comes from immunoSEQ multiplex PCR, and its TCRdb copy is limited to in-frame clones, with some not included. The V and J calls and clone size are taken from that table; D and trimming were inferred from the DNA. The table records under 300,000 clones, 79% of them present only once. Material for sequencing was peripheral blood. This clonotype was sampled from a woman aged 40 to 55 with active or convalescent COVID-19. This rearrangement joins TRBV7-8 to TRBJ2-2; possibly TRBD2 for D (6 bases). CDR3 residues: CASCRGSTGELFF. The CDR3 DNA is TGTGCCAGCTGTCGGGGGAGCACCGGGGAGCTGTTTTTT.